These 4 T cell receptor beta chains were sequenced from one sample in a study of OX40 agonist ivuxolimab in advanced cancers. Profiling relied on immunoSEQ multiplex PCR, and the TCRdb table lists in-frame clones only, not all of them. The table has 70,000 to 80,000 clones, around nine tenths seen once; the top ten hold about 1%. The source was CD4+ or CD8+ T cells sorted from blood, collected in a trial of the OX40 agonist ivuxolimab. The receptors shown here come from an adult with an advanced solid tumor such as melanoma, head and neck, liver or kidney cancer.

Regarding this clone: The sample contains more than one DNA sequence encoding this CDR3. The CDR3, as DNA: TGTGCCAGCAGCCAAGATCCCCACAGGGGCACTGAAGCTTTCTTT. Protein: CASSQDPHRGTEAFF. V gene TRBV4-2 combines with J gene TRBJ1-1, with TRBD1 matching 7 bases. The length of the CDR3 is 15 residues. V lost 0 bases to trimming and J lost 4 bases; unmatched junction nucleotides: 5. Germline V CDR1 and CDR2: LGHNA, YNFKEQ.

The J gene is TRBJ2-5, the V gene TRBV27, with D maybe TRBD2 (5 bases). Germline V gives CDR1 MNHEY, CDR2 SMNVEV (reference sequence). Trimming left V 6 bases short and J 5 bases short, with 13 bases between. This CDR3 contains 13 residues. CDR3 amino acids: CASRSRGRETQYF. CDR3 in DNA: TGTGCCAGCAGATCCCGAGGGCGGGAGACCCAGTACTTC.

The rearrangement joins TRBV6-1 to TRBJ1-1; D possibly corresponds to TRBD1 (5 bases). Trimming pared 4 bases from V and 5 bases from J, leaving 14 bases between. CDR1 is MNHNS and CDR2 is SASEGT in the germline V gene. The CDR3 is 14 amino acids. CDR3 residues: CASSGVSGRTEAFF. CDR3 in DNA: TGTGCCAGCAGTGGAGTATCGGGGCGGACTGAAGCTTTCTTT.

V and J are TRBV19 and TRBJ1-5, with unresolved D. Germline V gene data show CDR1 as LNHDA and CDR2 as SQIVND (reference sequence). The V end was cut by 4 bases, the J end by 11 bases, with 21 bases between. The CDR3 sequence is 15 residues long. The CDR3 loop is CASSSPGRPTWSQHF. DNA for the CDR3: TGTGCCAGTAGTAGCCCCGGACGGCCGACCTGGTCCCAGCATTTT.